What follows are 24 T cell receptor beta chains derived from one specimen sequenced in a study of T cells in Graves' hyperthyroidism and ophthalmopathy. Amplification targeted TCR beta CDR3 regions from RNA transcripts. The study used the HTBI primer set for a first-round RT-PCR of the TCR CDR3. TCRdb called the multiplex PCR reads again in MiXCR, with one record for every CDR3 protein. This sample carries 730,000 or so distinct CDR3 sequences, approximately 18% of them seen once, and the ten largest clones take about a sixth. Specimen: blood. The receptors originated from a woman aged 45-65 years with Graves' hyperthyroidism that later progressed to Graves' ophthalmopathy.

This clonotype was detected many times. The chain couples TRBV9 to TRBJ1-1; D gene ambiguous. V dropped 2 bases and J dropped 1 base, with 6 bases sitting between them. The CDR3 has 13 amino acids. Per germline, CDR1 SGDLS and CDR2 YYNGEE. Written as DNA, the CDR3 is TGTGCCAGCAGCGTCAAGGAGAACACTGAAGCTTTCTTT. Its protein product is CASSVKENTEAFF.

Many counts were recorded for this clonotype. The J gene is TRBJ1-1, the V gene TRBV27, with TRBD1 as a possible D gene (5 bases). Trimming removed 5 bases from V and 7 bases from J, with 11 bases in between. Looked up from germline, CDR1 is MNHEY and CDR2 is SMNVEV (reference sequence). CDR3 length: 12 residues. The CDR3: CASSRRQLEAFF. The CDR3 DNA is TGTGCCAGCAGTCGGCGACAGCTTGAAGCTTTCTTT.

The V call is TRBV7-2, the J call TRBJ2-5, with a possible D match to TRBD1 (5 bases). CDR1 and CDR2 from the germline V gene are SGHTA and FQGNSA. Trimming took off 8 bases at V and 8 bases at J, with 21 bases between the two ends. This CDR3 has 14 amino acids. The CDR3 DNA is TGTGCCAGCCGCCTCCTAGACAGTCCGGGTACCCAGTACTTC. Protein sequence: CASRLLDSPGTQYF.

This clonotype was detected many times. Here the CDR3 reads CSAIWESYNSPLHF. CDR3 in DNA: TGCAGTGCCATATGGGAGTCCTATAATTCACCCCTCCACTTT. The rearrangement joins TRBV20-1 to TRBJ1-6; D unclear. The CDR3 consists of 14 residues. Per the germline V gene, CDR1 is DFQATT and CDR2 is SNEGSKA (reference sequence). Between the trimmed V and J ends, which lost 6 bases and 1 base, there was a span of 10 bases.

The chain is built from TRBV7-3 and TRBJ1-2, with a possible D match to TRBD1 (5 bases). This CDR3 has 16 residues. The V gene's germline CDR1 is SGHTA and CDR2 FQGTGA. V shed 2 bases and J shed 4 bases, with 17 bases lying between them. This CDR3 reads CASSLEWGSNPYGYTF. As DNA, the CDR3 is TGTGCCAGCAGCTTAGAGTGGGGCAGCAACCCCTATGGCTACACCTTC.

This clonotype is a singleton in its sample. J is TRBJ1-1 and V is TRBV25-1; D is perhaps TRBD1 (5 bases). This CDR3 has 15 amino acids. Trimming left V 5 bases short and J 5 bases short, with 18 bases between. In germline, CDR1 is MGHDK, CDR2 SYGVNS. The CDR3: CASSPQGPPNTEAFF. CDR3 DNA sequence: TGTGCCAGCAGTCCCCAGGGACCACCCAATACTGAAGCTTTCTTT. The whole variable domain, remainder taken from reference TRBV25-1 and TRBJ1-1, is EADIYQTPRYLVIGTGKKITLECSQTMGHDKMYWYQQDPGMELHLIHYSYGVNSTEKGDLSSESTVSRIRTEHFPLTLESARPSHTSQYLCASSPQGPPNTEAFFGQGTRLTVV.

The chain joins TRBV29-1 to TRBJ2-1; 10 bases align to TRBD2. After removal of 4 bases from V and 6 bases from J, the junction contained 6 bases not matched to a gene. This CDR3 region has 14 residues. Germline loops: CDR1 SQVTM, CDR2 ANQGSEA. The DNA of the CDR3 is TGCAGCGTTGTAGTGGAGCGGGGGGGCAATGAGCAGTTCTTC. Its translation is CSVVVERGGNEQFF.

The table lists this clonotype with many counts. V and J are TRBV9 and TRBJ1-1; D ambiguous. The V gene lost 7 bases and the J gene lost 5 bases, with 12 bases spanning the gap. CDR1 and CDR2 from the germline V gene are SGDLS and YYNGEE. CDR3 length: 12 residues. The CDR3 region is CASEGLETEAFF. As DNA, the CDR3 is TGTGCCAGCGAGGGTTTGGAAACTGAAGCTTTCTTT.

This clonotype was seen many times. The V gene is TRBV3-1, the J gene TRBJ2-3; D not resolved. Trimming removed 2 bases from V and 1 base from J, with 10 bases in between. Germline CDR1 LGHDT, CDR2 YNNKEL (reference sequence). The CDR3 runs 15 residues. DNA of the CDR3: TGTGCCAGCAGCCAACCAGTGGGCGGCACAGATACGCAGTATTTT. Protein product: CASSQPVGGTDTQYF.

This clonotype was seen a handful of times. The chain carries TRBV5-1 and TRBJ2-2; 11 bases are shared with TRBD1. The CDR3 covers 16 residues. Germline CDR1 and CDR2: SGHRS and YFSETQ. J gave up 4 bases and V 4 bases, and 6 bases lay outside the gene matches. Written as DNA, the CDR3 is TGCGCCAGCAGCCCAGGACAGGGGGCTGGCACCGGGGAGCTGTTTTTT. Translating it yields CASSPGQGAGTGELFF.

This chain uses TRBV14 with TRBJ1-3; D remains unclear. V was shortened by 4 bases and J by 0 bases, with 13 bases between the two germline ends. The CDR3 is 16 amino acids. Germline V gene lookup returns CDR1 SGHDN and CDR2 FVKESK. The CDR3 DNA is TGTGCCAGCAGCCCTGGTTGGCCGTTCTCTGGAAACACCATATATTTT. This translates into CASSPGWPFSGNTIYF.

This clonotype was seen many times. The rearrangement joins TRBV30 to TRBJ1-1, with 7 positions matching TRBD1. Germline V gene sequence: CDR1 GTSNPN, CDR2 SVGIG (reference sequence). CDR3 size: 14 residues. Trimming removed 5 bases from V and 1 base from J; junction bases left unmatched: 7. The CDR3 loop is CAWSERQGNTEAFF. In DNA, the CDR3 is TGTGCCTGGTCAGAGAGACAGGGGAACACTGAAGCTTTCTTT. Drawing the rest from reference TRBV30 and TRBJ1-1, the complete variable domain is SQTIHQWPATLVQPVGSPLSLECTVEGTSNPNLYWYRQAAGRGLQLLFYSVGIGQISSEVPQNLSASRPQDRQFILSSKKLLLSDSGFYLCAWSERQGNTEAFFGQGTRLTVV.

This clonotype was picked up many times. V and J are TRBV20-1 and TRBJ1-2; D is uncertain. CDR1 is DFQATT and CDR2 is SNEGSKA in the germline V gene (reference sequence). V lost 2 bases to trimming and J lost 4 bases, with 5 bases between them. This CDR3 is built from 11 residues. The CDR3 loop is CSARSIYGYTF. In DNA, the CDR3 is TGCAGTGCTAGAAGCATCTATGGCTACACCTTC.

A few counts support this clonotype. This chain joins TRBV3-1 and TRBJ2-2; TRBD1 agrees at 8 bases. Germline V lookup: CDR1 LGHDT, CDR2 YNNKEL (reference sequence). The CDR3 length is 20 residues. Losses at the gene ends were 1 base for V and 0 bases for J; bases not matched to a gene: 13. CDR3 in DNA: TGTGCCAGCAGCCAAGCGGGACAGGCAACTTTAACTTCGAACACCGGGGAGCTGTTTTTT. This codes for CASSQAGQATLTSNTGELFF.

The sample holds a few counts of this clonotype. The V call is TRBV4-1, the J call TRBJ2-2, with a tentative D call TRBD1 (6 bases). Germline V CDR1 and CDR2: MGHRA, YSYEKL. Trimming left V 1 base short and J 2 bases short, with 11 bases between. The CDR3 loop spans 16 amino acids. The chain's CDR3 is CASSQAGTHNTGELFF. The CDR3 bases are TGCGCCAGCAGCCAAGCCGGGACACACAACACCGGGGAGCTGTTTTTT.

The rearrangement uses TRBV7-3 and TRBJ2-3; 8 bases fit TRBD2. V dropped 0 bases and J dropped 4; count of bases not matched to a gene: 3. Germline assignment: CDR1 SGHTA and CDR2 FQGTGA. This CDR3 has 15 residues. The CDR3 here is CASSLTTGGADTQYF. CDR3 sequence (DNA): TGTGCCAGCAGCTTAACGACCGGGGGGGCAGATACGCAGTATTTT.

This clonotype was observed a handful of times. The V call is TRBV7-9, the J call TRBJ2-4; either TRBD1 or TRBD2 may fit D (7 bases each). In germline, CDR1 is SEHNR, CDR2 FQNEAQ (reference sequence). The CDR3 sequence is 14 residues long. The V end lost 5 bases, the J end lost 4 bases, and 12 bases lay between the germline ends. The CDR3 bases are TGTGCCAGCAGCCTCCAGGGGGGGAAAAACATTCAGTACTTC. Its protein is CASSLQGGKNIQYF.

This clonotype was seen a few times. V and J are TRBV20-1 and TRBJ2-7; no definite D call. Germline V lookup: CDR1 DFQATT, CDR2 SNEGSKA (reference sequence). With 0 bases removed from V and 3 bases from J, the gap between germline ends came to 6 bases. This CDR3 has 12 residues. In DNA, the CDR3 is TGCAGTGCTAGAGAAGCACGCTACGAGCAGTACTTC. It specifies CSAREARYEQYF.

The chain uses TRBV27 and TRBJ2-1; unclear D gene. Trimming stripped 8 bases from V and 3 bases from J, with 17 bases between. CDR1 and CDR2 from the germline V gene are MNHEY and SMNVEV (reference sequence). This CDR3 has 15 residues. As DNA, the CDR3 is TGTGCCAGCGGCCGAGGTCCGGTCCTCTACAATGAGCAGTTCTTC. This codes for CASGRGPVLYNEQFF.

This clonotype was seen a handful of times. This chain links TRBV6-1 with TRBJ2-5, with TRBD2 identical over 12 bases. Trimming cost V 3 bases and J 0 bases; bases outside gene matches: 8. CDR1 and CDR2 from the germline V gene are MNHNS and SASEGT. The CDR3 is 18 amino acids. CDR3 sequence: CASSDITSGGPNQETQYF. CDR3 sequence (DNA): TGTGCCAGCAGTGATATAACTAGCGGGGGGCCAAACCAAGAGACCCAGTACTTC.

This clonotype was counted many times. In DNA form, the CDR3 reads TGTGCCAGCCTCCCGGACAGGGGGCAAATTGAAGCTTTCTTT. Translating gives CASLPDRGQIEAFF. The chain combines TRBV6-2 or TRBV6-3 with TRBJ1-1, with 11 bases identical to TRBD1. V was clipped by 8 bases and J by 7 bases; unmatched bases: 9. The germline V gene has CDR1 MNHEY and CDR2 SVGEGT. The length of the CDR3 is 14 residues.

This clonotype was seen repeatedly, ten times or more. The chain joins TRBV12-3 or TRBV12-4 to TRBJ2-1, with unresolved D. Trimming cost V 6 bases and J 5 bases, with 8 bases left between them. The CDR3 is 12 residues long. The CDR3 nucleotides read TGTGCCAGCAGCTGGTCAGACAATGAGCAGTTCTTC. Residues: CASSWSDNEQFF.

The chain joins TRBV6-5 to TRBJ1-1; D unresolved. The CDR3 loop spans 15 amino acids. The germline V gene has CDR1 MNHEY and CDR2 SVGAGI. V was cut by 0 bases and J by 0 bases, with 8 bases left in between. CDR3: CASSYSSLMNTEAFF. The CDR3 region has the DNA TGTGCCAGCAGTTACTCGTCCCTTATGAACACTGAAGCTTTCTTT.

The rearrangement links TRBV5-1 to TRBJ1-1; TRBD1 agrees at 8 bases. J was trimmed by 4 bases and V by 4 bases; bases with no gene match: 18. The CDR3 consists of 18 residues. Germline V CDR1 and CDR2: SGHRS, YFSETQ. The CDR3 bases are TGCGCCAGCAGCCCCCCGAAGAGCGGCAGGGGGCAGGGCACTGAAGCTTTCTTT. Amino acid sequence: CASSPPKSGRGQGTEAFF.